The 17 T cell receptor beta chains listed next were all sequenced from one sample in a study of shared clonotypes between healthy human individuals. Naive-designated CD8 cells lacked CD45RO, were positively enriched for CCR7, and omitted terminally differentiated effector memory CD45RA+ cells. Data came from immunoSEQ multiplex PCR; TCRdb stores just in-frame clones and leaves some out. The table shows approximately 1.9 million clones, with 85% to 95% occurring only once. The sample consisted of naive CD8+ T cells from PBMCs. The receptors stem from a man aged 18 to 29 in good health. Some clones in this sample may be carry-over from other donors' samples.

V usage is TRBV13 and J usage is TRBJ2-5; TRBD2 might be the D (5 bases). The CDR3 covers 15 residues. Looked up from germline, CDR1 is PRHDT and CDR2 is FYEKMQ (reference sequence). V lost 1 base, J lost 5 bases, and 14 bases lay in between. The CDR3 sequence: CASSLEGRGWETQYF. As DNA, the CDR3 is TGTGCCAGCAGCTTAGAAGGCAGAGGGTGGGAGACCCAGTACTTC.

Comments on this clone: This specimen includes other DNA sequences encoding the same CDR3. The V and J genes are TRBV9 and TRBJ2-7; D might be TRBD2 (5 bases). The CDR3 is 15 residues long. Per germline, CDR1 SGDLS and CDR2 YYNGEE. The V end was cut by 0 bases, the J end by 0 bases, with 10 bases between. The CDR3 loop reads CASSVEASGSYEQYF. The CDR3 DNA follows: TGTGCCAGCAGCGTAGAGGCCAGCGGCTCCTACGAGCAGTACTTC.

The chain links TRBV19 to TRBJ1-4; unclear D gene. Germline CDR1 reads LNHDA; CDR2 reads SQIVND (reference sequence). The CDR3 consists of 9 residues. CDR3 nucleotide sequence: TGTGTCTTGGGGAAAAAACTGTTTTTT. Amino acids: CVLGKKLFF.

This chain uses TRBV10-3 with TRBJ2-1; D unresolved. The CDR3 length is 14 residues. The V and J ends lost 5 bases and 0 bases respectively, with 8 bases between them. Germline V gives CDR1 ENHRY, CDR2 SYGVKD. CDR3 residues: CAISRDSSYNEQFF. The CDR3 DNA sequence: TGTGCCATCAGTCGAGATAGCTCCTACAATGAGCAGTTCTTC.

V gene TRBV13 combines with J gene TRBJ1-1, with D possibly matching TRBD1 (5 bases). Germline assignment: CDR1 PRHDT and CDR2 FYEKMQ (reference sequence). V was trimmed by 6 bases and J by 2 bases, leaving 13 bases between them. There are 14 residues in the CDR3. For the CDR3, the DNA is TGTGCCAGCAGAGCCGGGACGGGCAACACTGAAGCTTTCTTT. As protein: CASRAGTGNTEAFF.

This clone was observed a few times. The chain carries TRBV28 and TRBJ1-1; perhaps TRBD1 as D (5 bases). The CDR3 contains 14 residues. The V end lost 6 bases, the J end lost 6 bases, and 17 bases lay between the germline ends. Looked up from germline, CDR1 is MDHEN and CDR2 is SYDVKM. CDR3 sequence (DNA): TGTGCCAGCAGCCGATCAGGGCCCCGAGCTGAAGCTTTCTTT. Translation gives CASSRSGPRAEAFF.

The chain recombines TRBV28 with TRBJ2-3; the D is unclear. CDR1 and CDR2 (germline): MDHEN, SYDVKM. V was clipped by 5 bases and J by 1 base, with 13 bases between them. The CDR3 loop spans 15 amino acids. The CDR3 coding sequence is TGTGCCAGCAGTCAAGGGCCCCGCGGCACAGATACGCAGTATTTT. The encoded protein is CASSQGPRGTDTQYF. The full variable domain, completed using reference TRBV28 and TRBJ2-3, is DVKVTQSSRYLVKRTGEKVFLECVQDMDHENMFWYRQDPGLGLRLIYFSYDVKMKEKGDIPEGYSVSREKKERFSLILESASTNQTSMYLCASSQGPRGTDTQYFGPGTRLTVL.

The chain carries TRBV7-6 and TRBJ2-7; 8 nucleotides align to TRBD1. V was clipped by 5 bases and J by 6 bases; unmatched bases: 9. Germline assignment: CDR1 SGHVS and CDR2 FNYEAQ. The CDR3 contains 14 residues. DNA for the CDR3: TGTGCCAGCAGCCACCTTTCGGACAGGGCCGAGCAGTACTTC. This encodes CASSHLSDRAEQYF.

This chain's CDR3 is CASSQAPGPYEQYF. Here the CDR3 DNA reads TGCGCCAGCAGCCAAGCCCCTGGGCCCTACGAGCAGTACTTC. This chain connects TRBV4-3 to TRBJ2-7; D is unresolved. The CDR3 has 14 residues. Germline CDR1 reads LGHNA; CDR2 reads YSLEER. Trimming cost V 1 base and J 2 bases, with 9 bases left between them.

This chain connects TRBV9 to TRBJ2-6; 7 nucleotides line up with TRBD1. Germline V gene sequence: CDR1 SGDLS, CDR2 YYNGEE. After removal of 1 base from V and 4 bases from J, the junction contained 11 bases not matched to a gene. The CDR3 totals 18 residues. CDR3 coding DNA: TGTGCCAGCAGCGTATGGCCAGGGGGTATGTCCGGGGCCAACGTCCTGACTTTC. This encodes CASSVWPGGMSGANVLTF. Full variable domain (missing parts from reference TRBV9 and TRBJ2-6): DSGVTQTPKHLITATGQRVTLRCSPRSGDLSVYWYQQSLDQGLQFLIQYYNGEERAKGNILERFSAQQFPDLHSELNLSSLELGDSALYFCASSVWPGGMSGANVLTFGAGSRLTVL.

The gene calls are TRBV12-5 and TRBJ2-3; a possible D gene is TRBD1 (6 bases). Trimming shortened V by 6 bases and J by 6 bases, and 16 bases separated the two germline ends. CDR1 and CDR2 (germline): LGHNT, FRNRAP. The CDR3 extends over 14 amino acids. The CDR3 coding sequence is TGTGCTAGTGGCGCAGGACAGAGATCGGATACGCAGTATTTT. Protein: CASGAGQRSDTQYF.

The chain has TRBV28 and TRBJ2-7; 9 bases align to TRBD2. V lost 3 bases and J lost 1; bases outside the gene matches: 7. The CDR3 has 16 residues. CDR1 is MDHEN and CDR2 is SYDVKM in the germline V gene. The CDR3 sequence: CASSFWGGRESYEQYF. CDR3 bases: TGTGCCAGCAGTTTTTGGGGCGGGAGGGAGTCCTACGAGCAGTACTTC.

The J gene is TRBJ2-1, the V gene TRBV4-2; 7 bases align to TRBD2. Germline CDR1 and CDR2: LGHNA and YNFKEQ. The V and J ends lost 4 bases and 7 bases, in that order; junction bases with no gene match: 7. The CDR3 spans 14 residues. The DNA of the CDR3 is TGTGCCAGCAGCCCCGGGCGTAGCGGGAATGAGCAGTTCTTC. As protein: CASSPGRSGNEQFF.

The chain has TRBV2 and TRBJ2-3, with D possibly being TRBD2 (5 bases). Trimming took 6 bases from V and 3 from J, leaving 10 bases between them. Looked up from germline, CDR1 is SNHLY and CDR2 is FYNNEI. The CDR3 runs to 13 residues. This chain's CDR3 is CASRARGTDTQYF. Written as DNA, the CDR3 is TGTGCCAGCAGGGCACGAGGGACAGATACGCAGTATTTT.

Regarding this clone: Other DNA sequences within the sample encode an identical CDR3. V is TRBV27 and J is TRBJ2-1; D is perhaps TRBD2 (6 bases). CDR1 is MNHEY and CDR2 is SMNVEV in the germline V gene (reference sequence). Trimming took off 2 bases at V and 7 bases at J, with 9 bases between the two ends. The CDR3 is made up of 13 amino acids. For the CDR3, the DNA is TGTGCCAGCAGTTTAATCCGGGGGAATGAGCAGTTCTTC. This codes for CASSLIRGNEQFF.

The chain links TRBV7-2 to TRBJ2-3; 9 nucleotides line up with TRBD2. The CDR3 has 16 residues. Germline V lookup: CDR1 SGHTA, CDR2 FQGNSA. V lost 4 bases, J lost 4 bases, and 9 bases stayed unmatched. The CDR3 is CASSSKREVWADTQYF. CDR3 nucleotide sequence: TGTGCCAGCAGCTCTAAGCGGGAGGTATGGGCAGATACGCAGTATTTT.

Comments on this clone: The same CDR3 can be traced to other DNA sequences in this sample. V gene TRBV4-1 combines with J gene TRBJ2-7; 9 nucleotides align to TRBD1. The germline CDR1 and CDR2 sequences are MGHRA and YSYEKL. This CDR3 region has 15 residues. V gave up 1 base and J gave up 2 bases; unmatched junction bases: 3. CDR3 residues: CASSQARTGAYEQYF. CDR3 nucleotide sequence: TGCGCCAGCAGCCAAGCTCGGACAGGGGCCTACGAGCAGTACTTC.